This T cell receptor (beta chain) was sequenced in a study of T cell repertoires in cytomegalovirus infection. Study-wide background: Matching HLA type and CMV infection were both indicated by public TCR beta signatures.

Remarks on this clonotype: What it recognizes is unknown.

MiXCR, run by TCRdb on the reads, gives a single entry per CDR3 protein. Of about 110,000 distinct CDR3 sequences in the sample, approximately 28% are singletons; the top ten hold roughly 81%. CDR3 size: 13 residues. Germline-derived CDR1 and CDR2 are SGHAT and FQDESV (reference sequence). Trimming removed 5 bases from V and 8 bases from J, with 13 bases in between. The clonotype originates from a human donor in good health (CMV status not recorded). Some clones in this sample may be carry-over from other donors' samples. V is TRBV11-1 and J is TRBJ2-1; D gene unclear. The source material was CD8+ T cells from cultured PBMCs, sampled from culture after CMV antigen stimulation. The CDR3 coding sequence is TGTGCCAGCAGCCACATGGGCGTGGATGAGCAGTTCTTC. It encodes CASSHMGVDEQFF.